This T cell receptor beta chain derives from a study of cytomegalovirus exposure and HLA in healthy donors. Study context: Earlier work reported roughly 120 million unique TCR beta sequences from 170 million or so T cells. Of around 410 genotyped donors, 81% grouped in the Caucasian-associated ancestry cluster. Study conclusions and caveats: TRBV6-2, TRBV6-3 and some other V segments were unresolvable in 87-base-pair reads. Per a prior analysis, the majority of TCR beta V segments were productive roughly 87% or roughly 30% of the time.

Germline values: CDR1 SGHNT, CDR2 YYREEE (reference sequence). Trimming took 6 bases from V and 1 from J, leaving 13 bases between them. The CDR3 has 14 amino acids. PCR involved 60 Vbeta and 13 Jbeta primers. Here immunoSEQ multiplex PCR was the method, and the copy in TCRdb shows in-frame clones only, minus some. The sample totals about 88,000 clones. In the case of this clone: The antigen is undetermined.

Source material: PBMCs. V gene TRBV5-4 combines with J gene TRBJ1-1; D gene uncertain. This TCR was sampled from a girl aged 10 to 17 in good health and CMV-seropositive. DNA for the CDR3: TGTGCCAGCACCACCCCGACAAAGAACACTGAAGCTTTCTTT. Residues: CASTTPTKNTEAFF.